The rows below give T cell receptor beta chains drawn from one sample of a study of T cell changes during pregnancy in multiple sclerosis. The data were produced by immunoSEQ multiplex PCR, yet TCRdb's version contains in-frame clones alone and is incomplete. Among under 70,000 clones listed, approximately 92% were seen once. The sample consisted of peripheral blood, taken in the third trimester of pregnancy. The receptors were gathered from a female donor in good health, enrolled as a control in a pregnancy study. The CDR3 runs from the conserved cysteine through the conserved F or W.

v_gene,j_gene,len,CDR3aa
TRBV29-1,TRBJ2-5,13,CSGFVRGPETQYF
TRBV28,TRBJ2-7,15,CASSPGRGRVDEQYF
TRBV10-3,TRBJ2-6,16,CAISRQGLTGANVLTF
TRBV19,TRBJ2-1,17,CASSPFWGGLDYNEQFF
TRBV9,TRBJ2-5,16,CASSVGLAGNQETQYF
TRBV25-1,TRBJ2-5,14,CASSEGRLRGAQYF
TRBV6-5,TRBJ2-5,15,CASRLRGLSEETQYF
TRBV30,TRBJ1-2,13,CAWSQDTVGGYTF
TRBV9,TRBJ1-3,17,CASSARGGRRSGNTIYF
TRBV30,TRBJ1-6,13,CAWSERGNSPLHF
TRBV9,TRBJ2-1,16,CASSVALGEPSREQFF
TRBV18,TRBJ2-7,14,CASSPGQGAGEQYF
TRBV27,TRBJ2-3,16,CASSLTAGLQADTQYF